The entry below gives a single T cell receptor beta chain sequence along with its context. Antigen: not known. The data derive from a study of T cell responses to AZD1222 COVID-19 vaccine. Study as a whole: Recipients boosted at about 4 weeks or about 12 weeks are pooled. Study-level findings and limits: Among the donors, most were white British and more were female, and clonal diversity was possibly underestimated. None of the repertoires were sampled until the peak T cell response had passed.

The CDR3 loop spans 15 amino acids. The germline CDR1 and CDR2 sequences are SGHTA and FQGTGA. V was clipped by 2 bases and J by 1 base, with 10 bases between them. Sequencing used immunoSEQ multiplex PCR; TCRdb keeps in-frame clones, though not all of them. There are 130,000 to 150,000 clones in the sample; 88% occur only once, and 2.2% lies in the top ten. This chain uses TRBV7-3 with TRBJ2-3; D is ambiguous. Here the sequenced sample was peripheral blood, taken on day 0 of AZD1222 vaccination. This receptor was taken from an adult in good health. The CDR3, as DNA: TGTGCCAGCAGCTTAGAAGGGATAGGCACAGATACGCAGTATTTT. It codes for CASSLEGIGTDTQYF.